The 24 T cell receptor beta chains listed next were all sequenced from one sample in a study of T-cell memory formation after mild COVID-19. TCRdb used MiXCR to reprocess the 5' RACE reads, holding one entry per CDR3 protein. Among around 450,000 distinct CDR3 sequences, over 15% were seen once, and the ten largest hold 7.5% to 9.5%. Sequenced material: PBMCs or a T cell subset sorted from them (not recorded which). These receptors came from an adult woman who had mild COVID-19 (a few samples of this study predate the infection). Cell type and time point are not known.

There are a few counts of this clonotype. The V gene is TRBV14, the J gene TRBJ1-2; D gene uncertain. The CDR3 is 14 residues long. Deletions cut 4 bases from V and 1 base from J, with 10 bases between. The germline V gene encodes CDR1 SGHDN and CDR2 FVKESK. CDR3 sequence (DNA): TGTGCCAGCAGCCTGTCTGGGTATAACTATGGCTACACCTTC. As protein: CASSLSGYNYGYTF. The full variable domain, in which reference TRBV14 and TRBJ1-2 provide the parts outside the CDR3, is EAGVTQFPSHSVIEKGQTVTLRCDPISGHDNLYWYRRVMGKEIKFLLHFVKESKQDESGMPNNRFLAERTGGTYSTLKVQPAELEDSGVYFCASSLSGYNYGYTFGSGTRLTVV.

This chain links TRBV7-9 with TRBJ1-2, with D unclear. CDR1 is SEHNR, CDR2 FQNEAQ, per germline (reference sequence). Between the trimmed V and J ends, which lost 5 bases and 4 bases, there was a span of 8 bases. This CDR3 has 12 residues. The CDR3 DNA reads TGTGCCAGCAGCCCTATCGGCTATGGCTACACCTTC. Protein sequence: CASSPIGYGYTF.

The DNA of the CDR3 is TGCGCCAGCAGGGCAGGGAACACTGAAGCTTTCTTT. This translates into CASRAGNTEAFF. The chain couples TRBV5-1 to TRBJ1-1; no clear D gene. From germline, CDR1 is SGHRS and CDR2 YFSETQ. V was clipped by 5 bases and J by 1 base, with 6 bases between them. The CDR3 totals 12 residues.

The chain joins TRBV20-1 to TRBJ2-7, with D unclear. CDR3 size: 12 residues. The germline V gene has CDR1 DFQATT and CDR2 SNEGSKA (reference sequence). Trimming took off 5 bases at V and 0 bases at J, with 8 bases between the two ends. This chain's CDR3 is CSAYGGSYEQYF. CDR3 coding DNA: TGCAGTGCTTATGGCGGCTCCTACGAGCAGTACTTC.

This clonotype was picked up a small number of times. The V gene is TRBV7-9, the J gene TRBJ2-2, with no clear D. Germline V gene data show CDR1 as SEHNR and CDR2 as FQNEAQ (reference sequence). V was cut by 4 bases and J by 7 bases, with 7 bases left in between. The CDR3 covers 12 residues. CDR3: CASSWKLGELFF. The CDR3 DNA reads TGTGCCAGCAGCTGGAAACTCGGGGAGCTGTTTTTT. Variable domain in full (rest from reference TRBV7-9 and TRBJ2-2): DTGVSQNPRHKITKRGQNVTFRCDPISEHNRLYWYRQTLGQGPEFLTYFQNEAQLEKSRLLSDRFSAERPKGSFSTLEIQRTEQGDSAMYLCASSWKLGELFFGEGSRLTVL.

There are a few counts of this clonotype. The chain combines TRBV7-6 with TRBJ1-6, with 8 positions matching TRBD1. Germline loops: CDR1 SGHVS, CDR2 FNYEAQ. The ends lost 5 bases at V and 0 bases at J; junction bases unmatched: 12. This CDR3 is 19 amino acids long. The CDR3 reads CASSTLNRGATSYNSPLHF. The CDR3 DNA reads as TGTGCCAGCAGCACCCTGAACAGGGGGGCGACCTCCTATAATTCACCCCTCCACTTT.

The CDR3 region is CASSVPQGHEQFF. CDR3 bases: TGTGCCAGCAGTGTACCACAGGGGCATGAGCAGTTCTTC. The V call is TRBV25-1, the J call TRBJ2-1, with 7 bases lining up with TRBD1. The ends lost 4 bases at V and 8 bases at J; junction bases unmatched: 5. The germline V gene encodes CDR1 MGHDK and CDR2 SYGVNS. The CDR3 runs to 13 residues.

This clonotype was counted a few times. For the CDR3, the DNA is TGCAGTGCTAGCGACAGGATCCTACTGGAGACCCAGTACTTC. As protein: CSASDRILLETQYF. The genes are TRBV20-1 and TRBJ2-5; D might be TRBD1 (6 bases). The CDR3 consists of 14 residues. Germline CDR1 reads DFQATT; CDR2 reads SNEGSKA (reference sequence). V lost 3 bases and J 5 bases, leaving 16 bases between the germline ends.

This clonotype was counted only a few times. The V call is TRBV2, the J call TRBJ2-7; perhaps TRBD2 as D (5 bases). Germline V gene lookup returns CDR1 SNHLY and CDR2 FYNNEI. The germline V and J ends were trimmed by 1 base and 1 base, with 8 bases remaining between them. This CDR3 spans 14 amino acids. Here the CDR3 reads CASSEVPGSYEQYF. The CDR3 DNA sequence: TGTGCCAGCAGTGAAGTGCCGGGGTCCTACGAGCAGTACTTC.

Only one count was recorded for this clonotype. The rearrangement uses TRBV4-1 and TRBJ1-4; D is undetermined. The germline V gene has CDR1 MGHRA and CDR2 YSYEKL. The CDR3 covers 14 residues. Trimming left V 0 bases short and J 8 bases short, with 10 bases between. CDR3 DNA: TGCGCCAGCAGCCAAGACCCCGGGAAGGAAAAACTGTTTTTT. Protein sequence: CASSQDPGKEKLFF.

This clonotype was detected a few times. The chain carries TRBV3-1 and TRBJ1-1; 8 nucleotides align to TRBD1. The CDR3 spans 16 residues. The V and J ends lost 1 base and 0 bases, in that order; junction bases with no gene match: 4. Germline V gives CDR1 LGHDT, CDR2 YNNKEL (reference sequence). In nucleotides, the CDR3 is TGTGCCAGCAGCCAAGGACAGGGGATTCTGAACACTGAAGCTTTCTTT. Its translation: CASSQGQGILNTEAFF.

The rearrangement joins TRBV10-3 to TRBJ1-4; 8 bases align to TRBD1. This CDR3 is built from 12 residues. Germline loops: CDR1 ENHRY, CDR2 SYGVKD. J gave up 15 bases and V 2 bases, and 5 bases lay outside the gene matches. The CDR3 region has the DNA TGTGCCATCAGTGAGACAGGGGGAATCGTGTTTTTT. It encodes CAISETGGIVFF.

The rearrangement uses TRBV6-5 and TRBJ2-3, with D maybe TRBD2 (6 bases). CDR3 length equals 15 residues. The V end lost 6 bases, the J end lost 4 bases, and 17 bases lay between the germline ends. Germline V CDR1 and CDR2: MNHEY, SVGAGI. The CDR3 loop is CASSRYGGMADTQYF. The CDR3 DNA reads TGTGCCAGCAGCCGTTACGGAGGGATGGCAGATACGCAGTATTTT.

This clonotype has a handful of counts. This chain links TRBV6-5 with TRBJ1-2; a weak D match, TRBD1 (5 bases). The CDR3 sequence is 17 residues long. V was cut by 0 bases and J by 6 bases, with 20 bases left in between. Germline-derived CDR1 and CDR2 are MNHEY and SVGAGI. CDR3 residues: CASSYSRSGHVRDGYTF. In DNA, the CDR3 is TGTGCCAGCAGTTACTCGCGTTCGGGGCACGTTCGGGATGGCTACACCTTC.

This clonotype was seen a handful of times. The chain couples TRBV7-8 to TRBJ2-3, with TRBD2 matching over 7 bases. Germline V gene sequence: CDR1 SGHVS, CDR2 FQNEAQ. J was trimmed by 2 bases and V by 4 bases; bases with no gene match: 12. This CDR3 is 17 amino acids long. The DNA for the CDR3 is TGTGCCAGCAGCTCTCCAACTAGCGCCTACTCCACAGATACGCAGTATTTT. Translating it yields CASSSPTSAYSTDTQYF. Complete variable domain (other parts from reference TRBV7-8 and TRBJ2-3): GAGVSQSPRYKVAKRGQDVALRCDPISGHVSLFWYQQALGQGPEFLTYFQNEAQLDKSGLPSDRFFAERPEGSVSTLKIQRTQQEDSAVYLCASSSPTSAYSTDTQYFGPGTRLTVL.

This chain connects TRBV18 to TRBJ2-4; the D gene is possibly TRBD2 (7 bases). The CDR3 loop spans 16 amino acids. The germline CDR1 and CDR2 sequences are KGHSH and LQKENI. V shed 2 bases and J shed 2 bases, with 13 bases lying between them. CDR3 sequence: CASSPGGGPSKNIQYF. CDR3 DNA sequence: TGTGCCAGCTCACCAGGGGGGGGCCCCTCCAAAAACATTCAGTACTTC.

The rearrangement links TRBV12-3 or TRBV12-4 to TRBJ2-1; 10 positions match TRBD1. There are 16 residues in the CDR3. V gave up 4 bases and J gave up 1 base; unmatched junction bases: 4. DNA of the CDR3: TGTGCCAGCAGTTCAGACAGGGGGCAATCCTACAATGAGCAGTTCTTC. This codes for CASSSDRGQSYNEQFF.

This sequence joins TRBV19 and TRBJ1-2, with D uncertain. V was cut by 5 bases and J by 5 bases, with 24 bases left in between. This CDR3 comprises 17 residues. Looked up from germline, CDR1 is LNHDA and CDR2 is SQIVND (reference sequence). The CDR3 sequence: CASSPISPRPSAYGYTF. The DNA of the CDR3 is TGTGCCAGTAGTCCCATCAGCCCAAGGCCCTCCGCTTATGGCTACACCTTC.

This chain links TRBV11-3 with TRBJ2-5, with 7 bases that match TRBD1. V shed 5 bases and J 4 bases; nucleotides not matched to a gene: 10. Looked up from germline, CDR1 is SGHNT and CDR2 is YENEEA. The CDR3 runs 15 residues. The CDR3, as DNA: TGTGCCAGCAGCGCTTACAGGGGCGACCCAGAGACCCAGTACTTC. It codes for CASSAYRGDPETQYF.

This clonotype was detected only a few times. The CDR3 DNA reads TGCAGTGCTAGTCCTCTAGCGGGAGTGGCGCAGTATTTT. Protein: CSASPLAGVAQYF. The chain combines TRBV20-1 with TRBJ2-3, with 10 bases identical to TRBD2. Germline CDR1 reads DFQATT; CDR2 reads SNEGSKA (reference sequence). The CDR3 covers 13 residues. V dropped 3 bases and J dropped 10; count of bases not matched to a gene: 7.

There are a few counts of this clonotype. The rearrangement links TRBV7-6 to TRBJ2-1; unclear D gene. Per germline, CDR1 SGHVS and CDR2 FNYEAQ. The V end was cut by 2 bases, the J end by 3 bases, with 14 bases between. The CDR3 runs 16 residues. CDR3 region: CASSLYLGLGYNEQFF. CDR3 DNA sequence: TGTGCCAGCAGCTTATATCTAGGGCTTGGCTACAATGAGCAGTTCTTC.

This clonotype showed up many times. The chain carries TRBV6-6 and TRBJ2-1, with 12 bases matching TRBD2. V was pared by 6 bases and J by 10 bases, with 4 bases of the junction left unmatched. This CDR3 is built from 13 residues. The V gene's germline CDR1 is MNHNY and CDR2 SVGAGI (reference sequence). The CDR3 bases are TGTGCCAGCAGCTCCGGGACTAGCGGGGAGCAGTTCTTC. The encoded protein is CASSSGTSGEQFF.

This clonotype was detected only a few times. The V call is TRBV6-1, the J call TRBJ1-1, with D uncertain. Per germline, CDR1 MNHNS and CDR2 SASEGT. V lost 2 bases to trimming and J lost 4 bases, with 11 bases between them. The CDR3 consists of 14 residues. CDR3 DNA: TGTGCCAGCAGTGAAAGGAATGGGCGCACTGAAGCTTTCTTT. Protein sequence: CASSERNGRTEAFF.

This clonotype was recorded a few times. The chain uses TRBV20-1 and TRBJ2-1, with 10 bases matching TRBD1. With 5 bases clipped from V and 7 bases from J, the junction kept 2 bases outside the gene matches. Germline lookup yields CDR1 DFQATT and CDR2 SNEGSKA (reference sequence). This CDR3 has 12 residues. The CDR3, as DNA: TGCAGTGCTGGGGACAGGGGAAATGAGCAGTTCTTC. Translation: CSAGDRGNEQFF.